Below are 5 T cell receptor beta chains sequenced from a single sample in a study of molecular identifiers for immune sequencing clone quantification. TCRdb independently ran MiXCR on the PCR reads; one entry per CDR3 protein. The data hold 460,000 or so distinct CDR3 sequences, with about 26% observed a single time. The source material was naive CD8+ T cells from blood, with Jurkat cell RNA spiked in. As for subset: FACS-sorted CD8+CD4-CCR7+CD45RA+ naive T cells. The receptors were sampled from a human donor in good health. Some libraries in this study had Jurkat cell RNA spiked in.

To note about this clonotype: A read error may explain this, as a much larger clone is one base away. The chain joins TRBV7-9 to TRBJ2-3; tentative D call: TRBD2 (5 bases). This CDR3 is 15 amino acids long. The germline CDR1 and CDR2 sequences are SEHNR and FQNEAQ (reference sequence). V lost 5 bases to trimming and J lost 4 bases, with 16 bases between them. CDR3 DNA sequence: TGTGCCAGCAGCCCTTTAAAGGACTTATCAGATACGCAGTATTTT. Its translation: CASSPLKDLSDTQYF.

This clonotype occurred a few times. J is TRBJ2-3 and V is TRBV4-3, with D tentatively TRBD2 (5 bases). CDR1 LGHNA and CDR2 YSLEER come from the germline V gene. V was trimmed by 5 bases and J by 0 bases, leaving 15 bases between them. This CDR3 contains 16 residues. The DNA for the CDR3 is TGCGCCAGCAGCAAAAGCGGATCCTCCAGCACAGATACGCAGTATTTT. This gives the protein CASSKSGSSSTDTQYF.

The sample holds many counts of this clonotype. CDR3 loop: CASAPVWTEAFF. The DNA for the CDR3 is TGTGCCAGCGCCCCAGTATGGACTGAAGCTTTCTTT. The chain carries TRBV6-2 or TRBV6-3 and TRBJ1-1; D remains unclear. V lost 8 bases to trimming and J lost 5 bases, with 12 bases between them. The CDR3 has 12 residues. Germline CDR1 reads MNHEY; CDR2 reads SVGEGT.

This clonotype has at least ten counts. The chain links TRBV4-3 to TRBJ2-3; 11 bases agree with TRBD2. CDR3 length equals 18 residues. The germline V gene encodes CDR1 LGHNA and CDR2 YSLEER. Trimming took 1 base from V and 6 from J; bases not matched to a gene: 12. The CDR3 is CASSQAIAGGPGSDTQYF. The CDR3 nucleotides are TGCGCCAGCAGCCAAGCGATAGCGGGAGGGCCAGGGTCTGATACGCAGTATTTT.

This clonotype was recorded many times. DNA of the CDR3: TGTGCCAGCAGCTTAAGGGACTCAGAGACCCAGTACTTC. Its protein product is CASSLRDSETQYF. The rearrangement joins TRBV11-2 to TRBJ2-5, with D tentatively TRBD2 (6 bases). V lost 2 bases and J 4 bases, leaving 8 bases between the germline ends. The CDR3 covers 13 residues. The germline V gene encodes CDR1 SGHAT and CDR2 FQNNGV.